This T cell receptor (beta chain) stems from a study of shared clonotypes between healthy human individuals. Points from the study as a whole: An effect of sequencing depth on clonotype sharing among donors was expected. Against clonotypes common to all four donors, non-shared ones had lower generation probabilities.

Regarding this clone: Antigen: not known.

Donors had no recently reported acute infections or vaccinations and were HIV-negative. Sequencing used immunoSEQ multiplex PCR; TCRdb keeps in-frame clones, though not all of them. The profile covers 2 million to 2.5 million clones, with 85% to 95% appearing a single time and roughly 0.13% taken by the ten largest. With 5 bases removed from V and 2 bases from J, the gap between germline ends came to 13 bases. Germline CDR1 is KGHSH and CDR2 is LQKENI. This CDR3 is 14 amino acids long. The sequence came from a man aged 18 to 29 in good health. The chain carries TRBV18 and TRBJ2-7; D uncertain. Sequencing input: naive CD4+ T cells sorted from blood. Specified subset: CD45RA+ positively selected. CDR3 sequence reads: CASSTYPVTYEQYF. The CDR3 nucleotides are TGTGCCAGCTCAACCTACCCCGTGACCTACGAGCAGTACTTC.